Following are 26 T cell receptor beta chains from one sample sequenced in a study of T cell responses to AZD1222 COVID-19 vaccine. Clones were sequenced by immunoSEQ multiplex PCR, and TCRdb holds only the in-frame ones, with some missing. In the table there are about 200,000 clones, roughly 92% of which are singletons. Sequences were derived from peripheral blood, sampled 28 days after the second AZD1222 dose. The receptors shown here come from an adult who received the AZD1222 COVID-19 vaccine.

The chain recombines TRBV7-3 with TRBJ2-1, with D possibly TRBD2 on 5 matching bases. V gave up 1 base and J gave up 8 bases, with 9 bases separating them. Germline lookup yields CDR1 SGHTA and CDR2 FQGTGA. This CDR3 region has 13 residues. The CDR3 coding sequence is TGTGCCAGCAGCTTAATGAGGGTCCATGAGCAGTTCTTC. Translated: CASSLMRVHEQFF.

In DNA form, the CDR3 reads TGTGCCAGCTCACCACCGGCCATTACCTACGAGCAGTACTTC. Its protein product is CASSPPAITYEQYF. The chain is built from TRBV18 and TRBJ2-7; the D is unclear. V lost 0 bases to trimming and J lost 2 bases, with 8 bases between them. This CDR3 has 14 amino acids. Germline-derived CDR1 and CDR2 are KGHSH and LQKENI.

The genes are TRBV19 and TRBJ1-3; D is uncertain. The CDR3 length is 13 residues. The germline V gene has CDR1 LNHDA and CDR2 SQIVND (reference sequence). The germline V and J ends were trimmed by 4 bases and 4 bases, with 8 bases remaining between them. In DNA form, the CDR3 reads TGTGCCAGTAGTACACCCCCCGGAAACACCATATATTTT. This encodes CASSTPPGNTIYF.

This chain links TRBV14 with TRBJ1-6, with 10 bases aligning to TRBD1. The CDR3 has 15 residues. From germline, CDR1 is SGHDN and CDR2 FVKESK. V lost 4 bases and J lost 10; bases outside the gene matches: 7. The CDR3 nucleotides are TGTGCCAGCAGCCCCGGACAGGGGGTCCAGTCACCCCTCCACTTT. Its protein product is CASSPGQGVQSPLHF.

A single count supports this clone. The sample holds other DNA sequences that translate to the same CDR3. The chain recombines TRBV5-1 with TRBJ2-7; no clear D gene. CDR1 is SGHRS and CDR2 is YFSETQ in the germline V gene. The CDR3 loop spans 11 amino acids. Trimming removed 0 bases from V and 6 bases from J, with 4 bases in between. CDR3 in DNA: TGCGCCAGCAGCTTGGCTGGCGAGCAGTACTTC. Protein: CASSLAGEQYF.

The chain links TRBV7-9 to TRBJ2-1; the match to TRBD2 covers 14 bases. Germline CDR1 reads SEHNR; CDR2 reads FQNEAQ (reference sequence). Trimming removed 6 bases from V and 3 bases from J; junction bases left unmatched: 7. The CDR3 extends over 17 amino acids. CDR3: CASSSSGTSGGYNEQFF. CDR3 DNA sequence: TGTGCCAGCAGTTCTTCTGGGACTAGCGGGGGCTACAATGAGCAGTTCTTC.

This clone was counted once. The V gene is TRBV3-1 (or the pseudogene TRBV3-2), the J gene TRBJ2-1; 7 nucleotides agree with TRBD1. V was clipped by 4 bases and J by 0 bases; unmatched bases: 6. In germline, CDR1 is LGHDT, CDR2 YNNKEL (reference sequence). The CDR3 is 16 residues long. In nucleotides, the CDR3 is TGTGCCAGCAGCCGGACAGGTCCCAGCTCCTACAATGAGCAGTTCTTC. Translated: CASSRTGPSSYNEQFF.

The chain employs TRBV5-5 and TRBJ2-7; no clear D. This CDR3 contains 14 residues. Trimming took off 0 bases at V and 0 bases at J, with 7 bases between the two ends. Germline CDR1 reads SGHKS; CDR2 reads YYEKEE (reference sequence). CDR3 nucleotides: TGTGCCAGCAGCTTGGGAGGTACCTCCTACGAGCAGTACTTC. This gives the protein CASSLGGTSYEQYF.

The genes are TRBV30 and TRBJ2-7; tentatively, D is TRBD1 (5 bases). Germline V lookup: CDR1 GTSNPN, CDR2 SVGIG (reference sequence). V dropped 0 bases and J dropped 3 bases, with 21 bases sitting between them. CDR3 size: 17 residues. In nucleotides, the CDR3 is TGTGCCTGGAGTGTACCAATCCTTAGGAAGGGGATCTACGAGCAGTACTTC. This sequence encodes CAWSVPILRKGIYEQYF.

This rearrangement joins TRBV9 to TRBJ1-3; the D is unclear. This CDR3 is built from 14 residues. Trimming shortened V by 0 bases and J by 2 bases, and 6 bases separated the two germline ends. Germline V gives CDR1 SGDLS, CDR2 YYNGEE. The CDR3 loop is CASSVGSPGNTIYF. CDR3 coding DNA: TGTGCCAGCAGCGTAGGATCCCCTGGAAACACCATATATTTT.

The sample holds one count of this clone. The chain has TRBV7-3 and TRBJ2-7; TRBD1 might be the D (6 bases). The CDR3 runs to 14 residues. Germline V gives CDR1 SGHTA, CDR2 FQGTGA. V was shortened by 4 bases and J by 0 bases, with 10 bases between the two germline ends. The CDR3 here is CASSSQGISYEQYF. CDR3 nucleotides: TGTGCCAGCAGCTCCCAGGGGATCTCCTACGAGCAGTACTTC.

V gene TRBV10-3 combines with J gene TRBJ1-1, with D perhaps TRBD1 (5 bases). The V end lost 11 bases, the J end lost 0 bases, and 19 bases lay between the germline ends. The CDR3 loop spans 15 amino acids. Germline-derived CDR1 and CDR2 are ENHRY and SYGVKD. CDR3 coding DNA: TGTGCCGTCCGGGACGGGAGTCTCATGAACACTGAAGCTTTCTTT. Translation gives CAVRDGSLMNTEAFF.

The rearrangement links TRBV20-1 to TRBJ1-2; no clear D gene. The germline V and J ends were trimmed by 3 bases and 13 bases, with 15 bases remaining between them. Germline V gene data show CDR1 as DFQATT and CDR2 as SNEGSKA (reference sequence). The CDR3 sequence is 11 residues long. CDR3 DNA sequence: TGCAGTGCTAGTCTCCCGGGGAGTTCCACCTTC. Translating gives CSASLPGSSTF.

The chain joins TRBV19 to TRBJ2-1; D unresolved. Germline CDR1 and CDR2: LNHDA and SQIVND (reference sequence). The CDR3 length is 14 residues. V lost 3 bases and J 8 bases, leaving 14 bases between the germline ends. CDR3 in amino acids: CASSMLVRSDEQFF. The CDR3 DNA reads TGTGCCAGTAGTATGTTGGTGAGGAGCGATGAGCAGTTCTTC.

The rearrangement links TRBV6-2 or TRBV6-3 to TRBJ1-1; TRBD1 might be the D (6 bases). Germline V lookup: CDR1 MNHEY, CDR2 SVGEGT. V lost 0 bases, J lost 8 bases, and 10 bases lay in between. The CDR3 consists of 13 residues. CDR3 in DNA: TGTGCCAGCAGTTACTCAGGGACACCAGAAGCTTTCTTT. Amino acid sequence: CASSYSGTPEAFF.

The CDR3 region has the DNA TGTGCCAGCAGCCAACAATACCGGGGATACTATGGCTACACCTTC. It translates to CASSQQYRGYYGYTF. The V and J genes are TRBV5-6 and TRBJ1-2; no reliable D call. The germline CDR1 and CDR2 sequences are SGHDT and YYEEEE. V gave up 4 bases and J gave up 3 bases, with 16 bases separating them. This CDR3 has 15 amino acids.

The chain recombines TRBV30 with TRBJ1-5; TRBD1 is a possible D gene (5 bases). The CDR3 contains 14 residues. V was pared by 0 bases and J by 4 bases, with 10 bases between. Germline assignment: CDR1 GTSNPN and CDR2 SVGIG (reference sequence). The chain's CDR3 is CAWSVLSGNQPQHF. CDR3 bases: TGTGCCTGGAGTGTACTGTCAGGGAATCAGCCCCAGCATTTT. The variable domain in full, with the rest retrieved from reference TRBV30 and TRBJ1-5, is SQTIHQWPATLVQPVGSPLSLECTVEGTSNPNLYWYRQAAGRGLQLLFYSVGIGQISSEVPQNLSASRPQDRQFILSSKKLLLSDSGFYLCAWSVLSGNQPQHFGDGTRLSIL.

The chain has TRBV19 and TRBJ1-3, with D possibly being TRBD1 (6 bases). V was clipped by 8 bases and J by 0 bases, with 14 bases between them. Per germline, CDR1 LNHDA and CDR2 SQIVND (reference sequence). The CDR3 runs to 15 residues. CDR3 sequence: CASGSGGSSGNTIYF. CDR3 coding DNA: TGTGCCAGTGGCTCGGGGGGCTCCTCTGGAAACACCATATATTTT.

This clone appeared a single time. The chain has TRBV19 and TRBJ2-7; D is possibly TRBD1 or TRBD2 (5 bases each). The CDR3 is made up of 16 amino acids. CDR1 LNHDA and CDR2 SQIVND come from the germline V gene (reference sequence). Deletions cut 1 base from V and 0 bases from J, with 13 bases between. CDR3 in amino acids: CASSIAGTVTSYEQYF. The CDR3 region has the DNA TGTGCCAGTAGTATAGCCGGGACGGTGACCTCCTACGAGCAGTACTTC.

DNA for the CDR3: TGTGCCAGCAGCTTAAGGGGAGGGGCCCCCTATGGCTACACCTTC. Protein product: CASSLRGGAPYGYTF. V gene TRBV7-9 combines with J gene TRBJ1-2; weak D call: TRBD1 (5 bases). The CDR3 covers 15 residues. V lost 2 bases and J 4 bases, leaving 14 bases between the germline ends. The germline gives CDR1 SEHNR, CDR2 FQNEAQ (reference sequence).

The chain has TRBV7-6 and TRBJ1-6; 9 bases fit TRBD1. CDR1 is SGHVS and CDR2 is FNYEAQ in the germline V gene. This CDR3 contains 17 residues. V was clipped by 3 bases and J by 4 bases; unmatched bases: 7. CDR3 in amino acids: CASSFSGQGVYNSPLHF. Here the CDR3 DNA reads TGTGCCAGCAGCTTCTCGGGACAGGGAGTTTATAATTCACCCCTCCACTTT.

The rearrangement links TRBV4-1 to TRBJ1-4, with 9 bases fitting TRBD1. Trimming at V came to 1 base and at J to 8 bases, leaving 5 bases not matched to a gene. This CDR3 is built from 15 residues. The germline CDR1 and CDR2 sequences are MGHRA and YSYEKL. The CDR3 region has the DNA TGCGCCAGCAGCCAAGTAGGGACAGGGAGAGAAAAACTGTTTTTT. Translation: CASSQVGTGREKLFF.

This sequence joins TRBV7-9 and TRBJ1-6; D remains ambiguous. V gave up 7 bases and J gave up 7 bases, with 14 bases separating them. CDR3 size: 14 residues. From germline, CDR1 is SEHNR and CDR2 FQNEAQ (reference sequence). CDR3 amino acids: CASNGPQNNSPLHF. CDR3 in DNA: TGTGCCAGCAACGGCCCCCAAAACAATTCACCCCTCCACTTT.

The chain uses TRBV6-5 and TRBJ1-2; no clear D gene. Trimming stripped 7 bases from V and 2 bases from J, with 8 bases between. The CDR3 contains 12 residues. The germline V gene encodes CDR1 MNHEY and CDR2 SVGAGI. The CDR3 reads CASMSQNYGYTF. CDR3 sequence (DNA): TGTGCCAGCATGAGCCAGAACTATGGCTACACCTTC.

This chain connects TRBV9 to TRBJ1-2; a weak D match, TRBD1 (6 bases). This CDR3 contains 14 residues. Germline V gene data show CDR1 as SGDLS and CDR2 as YYNGEE. V gave up 5 bases and J gave up 3 bases, with 14 bases separating them. The CDR3 loop is CASSMWGQDYGYTF. Written as DNA, the CDR3 is TGTGCCAGCAGTATGTGGGGGCAAGACTATGGCTACACCTTC.

The rearrangement links TRBV18 to TRBJ2-2, with D perhaps assigned TRBD1 or TRBD2 (5 bases each). CDR3 size: 13 residues. The germline gives CDR1 KGHSH, CDR2 LQKENI. Trimming took 3 bases from V and 6 from J, leaving 8 bases between them. The CDR3 DNA sequence: TGTGCCAGCTCACCTGAGGGGTCCGGGGAGCTGTTTTTT. Translating gives CASSPEGSGELFF.